A single TCR beta chain is shown here with its context. Clones were sequenced by immunoSEQ multiplex PCR, and TCRdb holds only the in-frame ones, with some missing. Of about 1.5 million clones listed, roughly 98% are singletons. The CDR3 covers 14 residues. Germline V gene lookup returns CDR1 MNHEY and CDR2 SVGAGI. The V gene end was trimmed by 6 bases and the J gene end by 4 bases; junction bases not matched to a gene: 9. The data originate from a study of shared clonotypes between healthy human individuals. The TCR comes from a man aged 25-45 years in good health. The chain carries TRBV6-5 and TRBJ2-7; 7 nucleotides agree with TRBD1. Sample: naive CD4+ T cells sorted from blood. Subset described: CD45RA+ positively selected. The CDR3 sequence is CASRSGTDLYEQYF. The CDR3 DNA is TGTGCCAGCAGGTCCGGGACAGATCTTTACGAGCAGTACTTC.